This entry features one TCR beta chain sequence. What it binds is not known. These data are taken from a study of blood T cells in healthy people across ages. Notes on the study in general: Diversity estimates from one million T cells were considered underestimates. In long-lived donors, naive CD4+ cell counts and diversity exceeded those of aged donors.

The V segment lost 1 base and the J segment 8 bases; nucleotides outside the gene matches: 17. The CDR3 runs to 18 residues. Germline-derived CDR1 and CDR2 are DFQATT and SNEGSKA (reference sequence). With a J-beta primer mix and a sample-barcoded 5' primer, a second PCR ran about 7 to 12 cycles. TCRdb re-derived calls from the 5' RACE reads in MiXCR, one entry per CDR3 protein. The table lists about 1.4 million distinct CDR3 sequences, almost 60% of them singletons. This chain connects TRBV20-1 to TRBJ2-1, with 10 nucleotides matching TRBD2. The specimen sequenced was blood. This TCR came from a man younger than 35 in good health. The CDR3: CSARAPGGSGGAFDEQFF. The CDR3 coding sequence is TGCAGTGCTAGAGCCCCCGGAGGAAGCGGGGGGGCATTTGATGAGCAGTTCTTC.